This TCR beta chain was profiled in a study of shared clonotypes between healthy human individuals. Whole-study results and caveats: The study sampled only blood, and tissue repertoires likely differ.

An assay was performed, and its level was deep. In the original workflow: Owing to the provision of junction-only sequences devoid of quality scores by immunoSEQ, filtering differed. Repertoires were generated with immunoSEQ multiplex PCR, while TCRdb's copy carries only in-frame clones and drops some. V, J and clone size reflect that table, while D and trimming were determined from the DNA. This sample yields about 600,000 clones, of which around 97% are seen a single time; approximately 0.057% belongs to the top ten. Note on this clone: Antigen: not known.

CDR1 MDHEN and CDR2 SYDVKM come from the germline V gene. The CDR3 extends over 14 amino acids. The V gene is TRBV28, the J gene TRBJ2-5; D remains unclear. The end of the DNA is better explained by TRBJ2-7, so the J call may be wrong. Sequencing was performed on naive CD4+ T cells sorted from blood. Subset noted: CD45RA+ positively selected. This TCR was sampled from a woman aged 25 to 39 in good health. The CDR3 region is CASSLGRTAYEQYF. The CDR3 DNA sequence: TGTGCCAGCAGTCTCGGACGAACCGCCTACGAGCAGTACTTC.